This entry features one T cell receptor (beta chain) sequence. Trimming took 6 bases from V and 8 from J; bases not matched to a gene: 21. The CDR3 is 17 amino acids. Germline V gene data show CDR1 as MDHEN and CDR2 as SYDVKM. This record belongs to a study of blood T cell repertoires in COVID-19. Whole-study context: Researchers got acute and convalescent COVID-19 samples from the United States, Italy and Spain.

Profiled with immunoSEQ multiplex PCR; TCRdb holds only in-frame clones, not every one. The sample holds about 230,000 clones, approximately 82% seen once. The source of this sequence is a woman in her seventies with active or convalescent COVID-19. This chain uses TRBV28 with TRBJ1-2, with 7 nucleotides matching TRBD1. Sequencing was done on a sample of peripheral blood. This CDR3 is CASSLTSATGYRRGYTF. For the CDR3, the DNA is TGTGCCAGCAGCCTAACCTCCGCGACAGGGTACCGTAGAGGCTACACCTTC.